Reported below is one TCR beta chain. Assay: immunoSEQ multiplex PCR; the TCRdb copy retains only in-frame clones and omits some. The sample holds 27,000 or so clones, roughly 80% seen once. This sample is part of a study of blood T cell repertoires in COVID-19. About the study: The study drew acute and convalescent COVID-19 samples from the United States, Italy and Spain.

This CDR3 spans 20 amino acids. From germline, CDR1 is SGHDN and CDR2 FVKESK. With 3 bases clipped from V and 3 bases from J, the junction kept 10 bases outside the gene matches. This chain joins TRBV14 and TRBJ2-2, with 16 bases aligning to TRBD2. This receptor was identified in a man older than 75 with active or convalescent COVID-19. Sequenced input: peripheral blood. For the CDR3, the DNA is TGTGCCAGCAGCCACCGACCGGGACTAGCGGGAGGGCCGGACACCGGGGAGCTGTTTTTT. Encoded protein: CASSHRPGLAGGPDTGELFF. The full variable domain, rest sourced from reference TRBV14 and TRBJ2-2, is EAGVTQFPSHSVIEKGQTVTLRCDPISGHDNLYWYRRVMGKEIKFLLHFVKESKQDESGMPNNRFLAERTGGTYSTLKVQPAELEDSGVYFCASSHRPGLAGGPDTGELFFGEGSRLTVL.